The subject of this entry is one TCR beta chain. The CDR3 spans 16 residues. The V end lost 5 bases, the J end lost 0 bases, and 14 bases lay between the germline ends. The germline V gene has CDR1 LNHDA and CDR2 SQIVND (reference sequence). This sample is part of a study of blood T cell repertoires in COVID-19. The data were produced by immunoSEQ multiplex PCR, yet TCRdb's version contains in-frame clones alone and is incomplete. The data show hundreds of thousands of clones, approximately 81% seen once. The chain recombines TRBV19 with TRBJ1-5; D is undetermined. The source of this sequence is an elderly woman with active or convalescent COVID-19. The sequenced material came from peripheral blood. CDR3 protein: CASSPEPGYSNQPQHF. The DNA of the CDR3 is TGTGCCAGTAGTCCAGAACCGGGTTATAGCAATCAGCCCCAGCATTTT.